This is a list of T cell receptor beta chains from one sample in a study of CD8 T cells in ankylosing spondylitis. TCRdb passed the 5' RACE reads through MiXCR, listing each CDR3 protein once. The table has 750,000 to 850,000 distinct CDR3 sequences, about 10% seen once. Material for sequencing was blood, either unsorted or a sorted T cell fraction (not recorded which). Every receptor here comes from a male donor with ankylosing spondylitis. Each CDR3 is given with its conserved first and last residue. Each record gives: J gene, CDR3 length, D gene, clone size, V gene, CDR3 DNA, CDR3 protein. D genes are given only for firm matches. Rows may omit the clone size; those that give it use once, few, many or a size class.

>TRBJ2-3|14|-|many|TRBV5-1
TGCGCCAGCAGAGGTTTTCCCCCCACAGATACGCAGTATTTT
CASRGFPPTDTQYF
>TRBJ2-7|13|TRBD2|few|TRBV5-1
TGCGCCAGCAGGACGACTAGCGGAAGAGAGCAGTACTTC
CASRTTSGREQYF
>TRBJ1-2|15|TRBD1|few|TRBV7-2
TGTGCCAGCAGCTTAGTTGTCGGCAGGGGGGACGGCTACACCTTC
CASSLVVGRGDGYTF
>TRBJ2-3|16|TRBD2|few|TRBV20-1
TGCAGTGCTAGAGTCCTGTTTAGCGGGGAGGCAGATACGCAGTATTTT
CSARVLFSGEADTQYF
>TRBJ2-7|15|-|few|TRBV6-1
TGTGCCAGCAGTGACAGGGGGGCAAACTCCTACGAGCAGTACTTC
CASSDRGANSYEQYF
>TRBJ2-7|14|-|many|TRBV29-1
TGCAGCGTTGATGGAGGACAGGGAGGGGACGAGCAGTACTTC
CSVDGGQGGDEQYF
>TRBJ2-5|12|-|few|TRBV20-1
TGCAACGCCGGGACTCAACAAGAGACCCAGTACTTC
CNAGTQQETQYF
>TRBJ2-7|16|TRBD2|few|TRBV20-1
TGCAGTGCTAGAGATGGGGCGGGGGGGCAGGCCTCCGAGCAGTACTTC
CSARDGAGGQASEQYF
>TRBJ2-7|13|TRBD1|-|TRBV6-6
TGTGCCAGCAGTCGACAGGGGGCTAGCGAGCAGTACTTC
CASSRQGASEQYF
>TRBJ2-2|18|TRBD1|few|TRBV29-1
TGCAGCGTTGAGGTACCTTTCACGACAGGGAAGAACACCGGGGAGCTGTTTTTT
CSVEVPFTTGKNTGELFF
>TRBJ1-6|13|-|few|TRBV7-6
TGTGCCAGCAGCCAGGGCATCTATTCACCCCTCCACTTT
CASSQGIYSPLHF
>TRBJ2-3|11|-|few|TRBV10-3
TGTGCCACGGCGACCACAGATACGCAGTATTTT
CATATTDTQYF
>TRBJ2-1|15|-|many|TRBV20-1
TGCAGTGCTAGAGATGCGAGGAGTTCCTACAATGAGCAGTTCTTC
CSARDARSSYNEQFF
>TRBJ2-5|14|TRBD2|-|TRBV20-1
TGCAGTGCTACCTCCCCGCGGGAGAAAGAGACCCAGTACTTC
CSATSPREKETQYF
>TRBJ2-5|15|TRBD2|few|TRBV5-5
TGTGCCAGCAGCTTGTCCGGGACCTGGCGGGGGGCCCAGTACTTC
CASSLSGTWRGAQYF
>TRBJ2-2|18|TRBD2|-|TRBV6-2/TRBV6-3
TGTGCCAGCAGTTATCCCCTGGGTGCGGGAGTTGCAACCGGGGAGCTGTTTTTT
CASSYPLGAGVATGELFF
>TRBJ1-2|14|-|few|TRBV4-3
TGCGCCAGCAGCCAAGGAAGCGAATACTATGGCTACACCTTC
CASSQGSEYYGYTF
>TRBJ2-3|16|-|-|TRBV20-1
TGCAGTGCGCAAACCGGGCCCCGAAAGGAGACAGATACGCAGTATTTT
CSAQTGPRKETDTQYF
>TRBJ2-7|15|-|few|TRBV20-1
TGCAGTGCCCGTATAGCCGGGGCCGACAACTACGAGCAGTACTTC
CSARIAGADNYEQYF
>TRBJ2-7|13|-|many|TRBV29-1
TGCAGCGTTGAAGGTTTTGGAGGGGACGAGCAGTACTTC
CSVEGFGGDEQYF
>TRBJ2-2|14|-|-|TRBV12-5
TGTGCTAGTGGCCCGTCCGCGAACACCGGGGAGCTGTTTTTT
CASGPSANTGELFF
>TRBJ2-7|11|-|-|TRBV20-1
TGCAGTGCTAGGGACGCCTACGAGCAGTACTTC
CSARDAYEQYF
>TRBJ1-2|13|-|-|TRBV18
TGTGCCAGCTCACTGACAGAGGGCTATGGCTACACCTTC
CASSLTEGYGYTF
>TRBJ2-1|16|TRBD2|-|TRBV12-3/TRBV12-4
TGTGCCAGCAGTTTGTTGGGCGGGGGGCACCTCAATGAGCAGTTCTTC
CASSLLGGGHLNEQFF
>TRBJ2-7|10|-|-|TRBV6-5
TGTGCCGACTCAGGCTACGAGCAGTACTTC
CADSGYEQYF
>TRBJ2-7|15|TRBD2|-|TRBV7-2
TGTGCCAGCAGCCGAGAGGGACTATCAACCTACGAGCAGTACTTC
CASSREGLSTYEQYF
>TRBJ1-1|15|-|-|TRBV11-2
TGTGCCAGCAGCTTAGTCGGTGTGTGGACACAAGAAGCTTTCTTT
CASSLVGVWTQEAFF
>TRBJ2-7|14|TRBD2|few|TRBV10-3
TGTGCCATCGGAGCGGGGGGAGACTCCTACGAGCAGTACTTC
CAIGAGGDSYEQYF
>TRBJ1-5|13|TRBD1|-|TRBV20-1
TGCAGTGCTCTCGGACAGGAAAATCAGCCCCAGCATTTT
CSALGQENQPQHF
>TRBJ2-7|13|-|few|TRBV6-2/TRBV6-3
TGTGCCAGCAGTGTCCGGGACCCCTACGAGCAGTACTTC
CASSVRDPYEQYF
>TRBJ1-2|16|TRBD1|-|TRBV7-3
TGTGCCAGCAGCTCAGGACAGGGGCCGCGGGGAAGTGGCTACACCTTC
CASSSGQGPRGSGYTF
>TRBJ2-7|11|-|many|TRBV29-1
TGCAGCGTTGAAGAGGCTTACGAGCAGTACTTC
CSVEEAYEQYF
>TRBJ1-1|16|-|-|TRBV7-2
TGTGCCAGCAGCTTAGCCGGGGCCAGGGCGAACACTGAAGCTTTCTTT
CASSLAGARANTEAFF
>TRBJ2-7|15|-|-|TRBV9
TGTGCCAGCAGCGTAGCGCCAGCTCCTACGGTCGAGCAGTACTTC
CASSVAPAPTVEQYF
>TRBJ1-1|14|-|-|TRBV5-1
TGCGCCAGCAGCATACAAACAATGAACACTGAAGCTTTCTTT
CASSIQTMNTEAFF
>TRBJ1-1|14|-|-|TRBV5-1
TGCGCCAGCAGCCGTGGGCTGGGTGGGACTGAAGCTTTCTTT
CASSRGLGGTEAFF
>TRBJ1-5|18|TRBD1|-|TRBV4-2
TGTGCCAGCAGCCAAGACAACAGGGGTGGCTATAGCAATCAGCCCCAGCATTTT
CASSQDNRGGYSNQPQHF
>TRBJ2-7|12|TRBD1|many|TRBV5-1
TGCGCCAGCAGCGTTACAGGGGACGAGCAGTACTTC
CASSVTGDEQYF
>TRBJ2-1|17|-|few|TRBV21-1
TGTGCCAGCAGCGGTTTCGGACTAGCGGGAAGGGGGAATGAGCAGTTCTTC
CASSGFGLAGRGNEQFF
>TRBJ2-7|13|-|few|TRBV20-1
TGCAGTGCTTTAGCGCCCAGCTCCTACGAGCAGTACTTC
CSALAPSSYEQYF
>TRBJ2-7|13|-|many|TRBV12-3/TRBV12-4
TGTGCCAGCAGTTTAGGATGGGGCTACGAGCAGTACTTC
CASSLGWGYEQYF
>TRBJ2-1|13|-|few|TRBV5-1
TGCGCCAGCAGCCCCTGGACCCCGAATGAGCAGTTCTTC
CASSPWTPNEQFF
>TRBJ1-1|14|-|-|TRBV7-9
TGTGCCAGCAGCCGGGGACTCCGGAACACTGAAGCTTTCTTT
CASSRGLRNTEAFF
>TRBJ1-2|15|-|-|TRBV3-1
TGTGCCAGCAGCCAAGAATTGACAGGCAACTATGGCTACACCTTC
CASSQELTGNYGYTF
>TRBJ1-1|15|-|-|TRBV12-3/TRBV12-4
TGTGCCAGCAGTTTAGTGGTCAGTACACCCACTGAAGCTTTCTTT
CASSLVVSTPTEAFF
>TRBJ2-4|14|TRBD1|-|TRBV6-1
TGTGCCAGCAGTGACAGGGGGCGACTACACATTCAGTACTTC
CASSDRGRLHIQYF
>TRBJ1-2|15|-|few|TRBV15
TGTGCCACCAGTTGGGGGCGGGGAGCTAACTATGGCTACACCTTC
CATSWGRGANYGYTF
>TRBJ2-1|12|-|-|TRBV3-1
TGTGCCAGCAGCCACTTCTACAATGAGCAGTTCTTC
CASSHFYNEQFF